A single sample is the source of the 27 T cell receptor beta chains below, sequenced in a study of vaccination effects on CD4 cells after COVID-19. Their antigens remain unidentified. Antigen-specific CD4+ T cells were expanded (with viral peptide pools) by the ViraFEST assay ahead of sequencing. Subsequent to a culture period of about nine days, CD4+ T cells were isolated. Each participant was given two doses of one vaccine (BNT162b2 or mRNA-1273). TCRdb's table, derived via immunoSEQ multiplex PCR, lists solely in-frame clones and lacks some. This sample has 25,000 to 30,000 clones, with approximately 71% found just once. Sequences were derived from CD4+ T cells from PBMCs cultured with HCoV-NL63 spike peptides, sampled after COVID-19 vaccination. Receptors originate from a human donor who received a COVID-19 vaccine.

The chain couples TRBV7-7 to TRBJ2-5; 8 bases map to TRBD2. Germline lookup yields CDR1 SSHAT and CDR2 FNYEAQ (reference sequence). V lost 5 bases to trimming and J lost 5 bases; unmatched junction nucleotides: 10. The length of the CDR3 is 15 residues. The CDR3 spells CASSPGLGGVETQYF. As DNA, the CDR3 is TGTGCCAGCAGCCCGGGACTAGGGGGAGTTGAGACCCAGTACTTC.

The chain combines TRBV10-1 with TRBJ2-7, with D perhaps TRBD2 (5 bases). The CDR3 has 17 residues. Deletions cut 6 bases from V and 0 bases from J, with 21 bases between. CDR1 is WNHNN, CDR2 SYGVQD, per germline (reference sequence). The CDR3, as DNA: TGCGCCAGCAGCGATGGACTGGTCACAAGAAGCTCCTACGAGCAGTACTTC. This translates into CASSDGLVTRSSYEQYF.

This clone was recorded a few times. In DNA form, the CDR3 reads TGTGCCAGCAGCCAAGCGGGCGGAGAGACCCAGTACTTC. This sequence encodes CASSQAGGETQYF. The chain links TRBV3-1 (or the pseudogene TRBV3-2) to TRBJ2-5, with D hard to call. Germline CDR1 is LGHDT and CDR2 is YNNKEL (reference sequence). Between the trimmed V and J ends, which lost 1 base and 4 bases, there was a span of 7 bases. This CDR3 is 13 amino acids long.

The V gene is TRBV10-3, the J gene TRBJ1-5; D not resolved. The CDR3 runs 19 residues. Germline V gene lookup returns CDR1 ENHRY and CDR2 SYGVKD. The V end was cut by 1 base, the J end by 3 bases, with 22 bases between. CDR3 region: CAISEFGVTTSSPNQPQHF. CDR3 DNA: TGTGCCATCAGTGAGTTCGGGGTCACTACCTCTAGTCCCAATCAGCCCCAGCATTTT.

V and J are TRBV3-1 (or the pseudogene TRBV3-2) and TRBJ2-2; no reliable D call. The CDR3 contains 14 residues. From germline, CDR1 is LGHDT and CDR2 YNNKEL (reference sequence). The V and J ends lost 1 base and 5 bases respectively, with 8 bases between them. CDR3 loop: CASSQGVGTGELFF. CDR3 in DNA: TGTGCCAGCAGCCAAGGTGTAGGTACCGGGGAGCTGTTTTTT.

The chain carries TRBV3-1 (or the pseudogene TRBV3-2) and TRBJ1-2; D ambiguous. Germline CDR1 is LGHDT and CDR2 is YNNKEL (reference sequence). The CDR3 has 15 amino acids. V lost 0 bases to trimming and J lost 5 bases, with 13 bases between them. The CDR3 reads CASSQDLQVLYGYTF. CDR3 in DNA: TGTGCCAGCAGCCAAGATCTCCAGGTACTTTATGGCTACACCTTC.

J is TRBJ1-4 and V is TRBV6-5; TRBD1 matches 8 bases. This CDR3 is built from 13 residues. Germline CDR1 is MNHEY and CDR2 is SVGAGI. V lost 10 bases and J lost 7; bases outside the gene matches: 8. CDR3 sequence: CATKTGASEKLFF. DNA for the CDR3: TGTGCCACCAAGACAGGGGCCAGTGAAAAACTGTTTTTT.

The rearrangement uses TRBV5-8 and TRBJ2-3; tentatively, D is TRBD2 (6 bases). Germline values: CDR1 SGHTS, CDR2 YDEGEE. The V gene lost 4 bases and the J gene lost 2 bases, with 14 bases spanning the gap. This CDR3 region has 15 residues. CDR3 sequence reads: CASSPQGLFTDTQYF. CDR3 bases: TGTGCCAGCAGCCCGCAAGGACTATTCACAGATACGCAGTATTTT.

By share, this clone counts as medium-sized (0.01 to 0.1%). This CDR3 reads CASSSGRGSNEKLFF. The CDR3 nucleotides are TGTGCCAGCAGCTCCGGTCGGGGTTCAAATGAAAAACTGTTTTTT. V usage is TRBV7-7 and J usage is TRBJ1-4; no clear D gene. This CDR3 comprises 15 residues. In germline, CDR1 is SSHAT, CDR2 FNYEAQ (reference sequence). Between the trimmed V and J ends, which lost 4 bases and 5 bases, there was a span of 14 bases.

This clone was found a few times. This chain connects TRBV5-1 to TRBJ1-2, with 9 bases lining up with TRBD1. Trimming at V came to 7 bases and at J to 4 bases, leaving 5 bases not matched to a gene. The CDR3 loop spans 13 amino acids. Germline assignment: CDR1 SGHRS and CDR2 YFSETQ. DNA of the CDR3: TGCGCCAGCGCCGTACAGGGGGCCTATGGCTACACCTTC. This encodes CASAVQGAYGYTF.

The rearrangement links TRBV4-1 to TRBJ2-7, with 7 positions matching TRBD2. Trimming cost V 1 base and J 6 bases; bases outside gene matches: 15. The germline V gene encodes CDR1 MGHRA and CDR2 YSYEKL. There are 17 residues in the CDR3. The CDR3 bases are TGCGCCAGCAGCCAAGGCGTGGCTAGCGGAGTGGGGCTCGAGCAGTACTTC. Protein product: CASSQGVASGVGLEQYF.

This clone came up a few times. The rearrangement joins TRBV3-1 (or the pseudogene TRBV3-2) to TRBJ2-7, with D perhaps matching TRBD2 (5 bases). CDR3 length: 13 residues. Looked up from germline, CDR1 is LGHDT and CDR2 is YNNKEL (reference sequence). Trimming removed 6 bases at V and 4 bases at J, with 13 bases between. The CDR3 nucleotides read TGTGCCAGCAGTCTTGGGCGGAGGTACGAGCAGTACTTC. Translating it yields CASSLGRRYEQYF.

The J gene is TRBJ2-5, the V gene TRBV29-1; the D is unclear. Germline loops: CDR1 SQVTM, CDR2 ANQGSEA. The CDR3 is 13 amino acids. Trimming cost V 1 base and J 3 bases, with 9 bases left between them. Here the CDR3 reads CSVEGTFKETQYF. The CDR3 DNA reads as TGCAGCGTTGAAGGGACCTTTAAAGAGACCCAGTACTTC.

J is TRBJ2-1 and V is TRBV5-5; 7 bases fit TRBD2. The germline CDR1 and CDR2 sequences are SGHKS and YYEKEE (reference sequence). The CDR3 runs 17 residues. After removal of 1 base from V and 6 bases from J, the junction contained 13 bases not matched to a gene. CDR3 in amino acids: CASSLYLGGSGTNEQFF. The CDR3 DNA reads TGTGCCAGCAGCTTGTATTTGGGGGGGAGTGGAACCAATGAGCAGTTCTTC.

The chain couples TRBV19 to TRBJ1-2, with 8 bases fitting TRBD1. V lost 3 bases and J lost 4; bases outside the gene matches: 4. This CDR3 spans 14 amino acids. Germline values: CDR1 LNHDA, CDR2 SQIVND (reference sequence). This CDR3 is CASSISTGGYGYTF. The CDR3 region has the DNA TGTGCCAGTAGTATCTCTACAGGGGGCTATGGCTACACCTTC.

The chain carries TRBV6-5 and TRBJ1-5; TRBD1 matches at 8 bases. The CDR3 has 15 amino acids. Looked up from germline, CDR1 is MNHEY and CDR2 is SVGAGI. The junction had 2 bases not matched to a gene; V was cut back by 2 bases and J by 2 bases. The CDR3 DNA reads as TGTGCCAGCAGTTACGGGACAGGTCGCAATCAGCCCCAGCATTTT. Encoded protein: CASSYGTGRNQPQHF.

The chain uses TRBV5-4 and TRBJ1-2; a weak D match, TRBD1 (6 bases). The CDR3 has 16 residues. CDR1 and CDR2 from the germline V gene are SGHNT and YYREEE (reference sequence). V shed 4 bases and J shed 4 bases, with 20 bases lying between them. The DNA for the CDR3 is TGTGCCAGCAGCCACCCCACAGGGCCCGGGGGCTATGGCTACACCTTC. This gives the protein CASSHPTGPGGYGYTF.

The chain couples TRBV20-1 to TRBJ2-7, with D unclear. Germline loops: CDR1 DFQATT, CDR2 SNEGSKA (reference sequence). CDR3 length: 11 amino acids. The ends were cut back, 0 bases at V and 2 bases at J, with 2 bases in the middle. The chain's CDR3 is CSARDPYEQYF. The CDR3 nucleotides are TGCAGTGCTAGAGATCCCTACGAGCAGTACTTC.

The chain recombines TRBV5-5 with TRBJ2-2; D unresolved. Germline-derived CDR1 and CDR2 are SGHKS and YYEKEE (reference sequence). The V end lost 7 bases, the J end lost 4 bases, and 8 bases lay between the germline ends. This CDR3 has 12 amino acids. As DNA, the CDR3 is TGTGCCAGCGGATCCTTCACCGGGGAGCTGTTTTTT. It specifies CASGSFTGELFF.

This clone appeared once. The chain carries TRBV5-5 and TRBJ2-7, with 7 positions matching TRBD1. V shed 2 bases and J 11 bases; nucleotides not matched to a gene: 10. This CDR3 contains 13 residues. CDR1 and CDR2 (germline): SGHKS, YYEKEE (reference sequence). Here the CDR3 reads CASSFTGDQGEYF. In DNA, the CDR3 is TGTGCCAGCAGCTTTACAGGGGACCAAGGGGAGTACTTC.

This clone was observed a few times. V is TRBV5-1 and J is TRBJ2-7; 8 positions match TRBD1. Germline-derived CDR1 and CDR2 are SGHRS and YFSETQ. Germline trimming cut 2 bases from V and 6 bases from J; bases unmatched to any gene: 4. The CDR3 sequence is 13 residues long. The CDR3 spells CASSFGTGGEQYF. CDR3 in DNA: TGCGCCAGCAGCTTTGGAACAGGGGGCGAGCAGTACTTC.

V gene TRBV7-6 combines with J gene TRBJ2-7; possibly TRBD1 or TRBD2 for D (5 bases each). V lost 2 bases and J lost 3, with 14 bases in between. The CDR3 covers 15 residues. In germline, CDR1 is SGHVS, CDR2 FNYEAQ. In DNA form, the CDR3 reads TGTGCCAGCAGCTTATTTGCAGGGAGTAACTACGAGCAGTACTTC. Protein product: CASSLFAGSNYEQYF.

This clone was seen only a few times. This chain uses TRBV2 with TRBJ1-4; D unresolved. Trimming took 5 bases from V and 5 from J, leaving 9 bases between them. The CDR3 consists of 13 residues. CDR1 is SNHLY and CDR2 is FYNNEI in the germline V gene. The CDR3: CASSWTANEKLFF. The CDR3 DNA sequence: TGTGCCAGCAGTTGGACCGCGAATGAAAAACTGTTTTTT.

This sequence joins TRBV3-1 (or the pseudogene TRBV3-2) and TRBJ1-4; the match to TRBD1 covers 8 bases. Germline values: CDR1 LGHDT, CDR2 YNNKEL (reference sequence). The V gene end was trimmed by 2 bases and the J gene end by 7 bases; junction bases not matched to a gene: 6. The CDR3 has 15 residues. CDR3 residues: CASSQWTGMAEKLFF. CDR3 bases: TGTGCCAGCAGCCAATGGACAGGGATGGCTGAAAAACTGTTTTTT.

CDR3 residues: CASSLQGSGANVLTF. The CDR3 bases are TGTGCCAGCAGCTTACAGGGTTCTGGGGCCAACGTCCTGACTTTC. The chain is built from TRBV11-3 and TRBJ2-6; D perhaps matches TRBD1 (5 bases). The length of the CDR3 is 15 residues. The germline V gene encodes CDR1 SGHNT and CDR2 YENEEA. Trimming took 2 bases from V and 1 from J, leaving 6 bases between them.

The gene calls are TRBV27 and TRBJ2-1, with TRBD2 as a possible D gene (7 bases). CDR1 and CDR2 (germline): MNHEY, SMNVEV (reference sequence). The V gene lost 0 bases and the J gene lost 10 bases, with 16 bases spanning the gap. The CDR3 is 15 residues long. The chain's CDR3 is CASSLSGGPSREQFF. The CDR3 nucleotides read TGTGCCAGCAGTTTATCGGGGGGGCCCTCCAGGGAGCAGTTCTTC.

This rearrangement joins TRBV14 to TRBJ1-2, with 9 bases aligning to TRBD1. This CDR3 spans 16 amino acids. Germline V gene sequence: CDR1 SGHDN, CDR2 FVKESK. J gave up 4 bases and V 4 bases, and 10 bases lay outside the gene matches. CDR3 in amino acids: CASSLRDRAMGYGYTF. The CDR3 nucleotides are TGTGCCAGCAGCCTCCGGGACAGGGCCATGGGCTATGGCTACACCTTC.